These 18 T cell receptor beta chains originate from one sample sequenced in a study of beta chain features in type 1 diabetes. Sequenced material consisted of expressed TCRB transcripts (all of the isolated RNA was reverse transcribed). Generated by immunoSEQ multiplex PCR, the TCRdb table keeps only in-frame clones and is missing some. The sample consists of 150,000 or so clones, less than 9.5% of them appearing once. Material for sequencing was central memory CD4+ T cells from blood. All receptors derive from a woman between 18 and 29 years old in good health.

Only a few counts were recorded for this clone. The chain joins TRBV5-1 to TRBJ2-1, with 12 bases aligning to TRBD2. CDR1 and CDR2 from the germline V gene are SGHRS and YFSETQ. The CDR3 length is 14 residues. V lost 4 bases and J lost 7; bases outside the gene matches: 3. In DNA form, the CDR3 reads TGCGCCAGCAGCGAACTAGCGGGGGGAAATGAGCAGTTCTTC. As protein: CASSELAGGNEQFF.

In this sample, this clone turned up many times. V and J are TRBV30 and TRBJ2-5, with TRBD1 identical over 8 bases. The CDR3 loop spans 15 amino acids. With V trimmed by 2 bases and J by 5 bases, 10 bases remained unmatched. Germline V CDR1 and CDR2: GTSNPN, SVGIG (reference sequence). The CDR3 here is CAWSPPGQGGETQYF. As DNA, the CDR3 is TGTGCCTGGAGTCCCCCCGGACAGGGCGGGGAGACCCAGTACTTC.

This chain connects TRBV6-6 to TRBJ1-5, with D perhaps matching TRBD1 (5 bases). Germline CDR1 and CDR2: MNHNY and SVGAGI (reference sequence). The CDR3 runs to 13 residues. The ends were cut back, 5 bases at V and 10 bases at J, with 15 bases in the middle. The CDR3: CASSPGQMYPQHF. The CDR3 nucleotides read TGTGCCAGCAGTCCTGGACAAATGTACCCCCAGCATTTT.

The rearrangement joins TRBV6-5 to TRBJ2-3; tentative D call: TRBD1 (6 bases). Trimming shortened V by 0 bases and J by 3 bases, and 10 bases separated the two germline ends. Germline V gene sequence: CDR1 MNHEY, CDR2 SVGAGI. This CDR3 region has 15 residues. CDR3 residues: CASSYSQGNTDTQYF. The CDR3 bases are TGTGCCAGCAGTTACTCCCAGGGGAATACAGATACGCAGTATTTT.

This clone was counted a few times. The CDR3 region is CASSWAVDNEQFF. The CDR3 nucleotides read TGTGCCAGCAGCTGGGCAGTCGACAATGAGCAGTTCTTC. The chain carries TRBV7-8 and TRBJ2-1; D uncertain. There are 13 residues in the CDR3. V dropped 4 bases and J dropped 5 bases, with 9 bases sitting between them. CDR1 and CDR2 from the germline V gene are SGHVS and FQNEAQ.

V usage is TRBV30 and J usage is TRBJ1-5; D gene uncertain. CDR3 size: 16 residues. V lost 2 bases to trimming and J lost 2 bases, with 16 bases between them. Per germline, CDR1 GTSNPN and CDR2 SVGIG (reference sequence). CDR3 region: CAWSPPGSVGNQPQHF. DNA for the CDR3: TGTGCCTGGAGTCCCCCGGGGTCCGTTGGCAATCAGCCCCAGCATTTT.

CDR3 amino acids: CASSPPGGRNYGYTF. CDR3 sequence (DNA): TGTGCCAGCAGCCCACCGGGAGGGAGGAACTATGGCTACACCTTC. The genes are TRBV7-2 and TRBJ1-2; D gene ambiguous. V lost 5 bases to trimming and J lost 2 bases, with 15 bases between them. CDR1 and CDR2 (germline): SGHTA, FQGNSA. CDR3 length: 15 residues.

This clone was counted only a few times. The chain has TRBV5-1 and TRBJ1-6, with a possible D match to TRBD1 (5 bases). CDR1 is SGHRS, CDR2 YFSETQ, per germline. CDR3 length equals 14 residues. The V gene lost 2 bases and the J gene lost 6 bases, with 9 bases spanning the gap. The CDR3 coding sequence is TGCGCCAGCAGCTTAGCAGGGTTTAATTCACCCCTCCACTTT. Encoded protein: CASSLAGFNSPLHF.

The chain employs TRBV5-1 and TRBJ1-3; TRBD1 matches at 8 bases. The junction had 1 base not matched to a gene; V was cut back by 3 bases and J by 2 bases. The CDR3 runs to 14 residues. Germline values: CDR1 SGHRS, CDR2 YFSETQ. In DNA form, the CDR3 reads TGCGCCAGCAGCTGGGACAGGACTGGAAACACCATATATTTT. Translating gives CASSWDRTGNTIYF.

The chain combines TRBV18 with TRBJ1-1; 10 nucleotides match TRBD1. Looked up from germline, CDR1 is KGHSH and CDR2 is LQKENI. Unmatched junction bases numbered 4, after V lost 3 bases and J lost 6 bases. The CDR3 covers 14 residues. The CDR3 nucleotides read TGTGCCAGCTCACCCCGGGACAGGGGTTCTGAAGCTTTCTTT. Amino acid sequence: CASSPRDRGSEAFF.

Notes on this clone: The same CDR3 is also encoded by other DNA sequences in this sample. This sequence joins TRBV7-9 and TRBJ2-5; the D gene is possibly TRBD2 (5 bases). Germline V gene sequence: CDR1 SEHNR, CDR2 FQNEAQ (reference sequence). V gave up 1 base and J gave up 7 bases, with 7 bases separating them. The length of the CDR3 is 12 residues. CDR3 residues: CASSLDRGTQYF. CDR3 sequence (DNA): TGTGCCAGCAGCTTAGACCGGGGGACCCAGTACTTC. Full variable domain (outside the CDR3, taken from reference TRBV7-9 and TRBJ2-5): DTGVSQNPRHKITKRGQNVTFRCDPISEHNRLYWYRQTLGQGPEFLTYFQNEAQLEKSRLLSDRFSAERPKGSFSTLEIQRTEQGDSAMYLCASSLDRGTQYFGPGTRLLVL.

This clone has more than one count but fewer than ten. The CDR3 region is CASSRQAGGRTDTQYF. The CDR3, as DNA: TGCGCCAGCAGCCGGCAGGCGGGAGGTCGGACAGATACGCAGTATTTT. V is TRBV4-1 and J is TRBJ2-3, with 8 bases matching TRBD2. This CDR3 is 16 amino acids long. Germline V gene data show CDR1 as MGHRA and CDR2 as YSYEKL. Unmatched junction bases numbered 9, after V lost 4 bases and J lost 3 bases.

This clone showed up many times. This chain's CDR3 is CASTRLGRGHEQYF. In DNA, the CDR3 is TGTGCCAGCACCCGCCTGGGGAGGGGACACGAGCAGTACTTC. The chain recombines TRBV27 with TRBJ2-7, with 7 bases that match TRBD2. CDR1 MNHEY and CDR2 SMNVEV come from the germline V gene (reference sequence). The CDR3 consists of 14 residues. J was trimmed by 5 bases and V by 7 bases; bases with no gene match: 11.

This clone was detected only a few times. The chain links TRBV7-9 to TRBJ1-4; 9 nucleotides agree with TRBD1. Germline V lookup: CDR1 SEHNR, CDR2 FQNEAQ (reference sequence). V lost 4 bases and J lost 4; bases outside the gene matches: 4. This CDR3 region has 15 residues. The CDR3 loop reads CASSYMTGGNEKLFF. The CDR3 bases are TGTGCCAGCAGCTACATGACAGGGGGTAATGAAAAACTGTTTTTT.

For the CDR3, the DNA is TGTGCCAGTAGTGAAACAACTAGCGGGGGATACAATGAGCAGTTCTTC. It translates to CASSETTSGGYNEQFF. The chain joins TRBV19 to TRBJ2-1, with TRBD2 matching 11 bases. The CDR3 has 16 residues. The V segment lost 5 bases and the J segment 4 bases; nucleotides outside the gene matches: 7. Germline V gene data show CDR1 as LNHDA and CDR2 as SQIVND (reference sequence).

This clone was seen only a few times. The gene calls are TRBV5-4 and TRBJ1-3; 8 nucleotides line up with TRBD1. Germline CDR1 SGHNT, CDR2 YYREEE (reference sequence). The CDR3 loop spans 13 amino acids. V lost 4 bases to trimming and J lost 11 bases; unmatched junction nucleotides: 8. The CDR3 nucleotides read TGTGCCAGCAGCGCGCCCGGACAGGGAGCCATATATTTT. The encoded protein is CASSAPGQGAIYF. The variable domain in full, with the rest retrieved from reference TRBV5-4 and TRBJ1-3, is ETGVTQSPTHLIKTRGQQVTLRCSSQSGHNTVSWYQQALGQGPQFIFQYYREEENGRGNFPPRFSGLQFPNYSSELNVNALELDDSALYLCASSAPGQGAIYFGEGSWLTVV.

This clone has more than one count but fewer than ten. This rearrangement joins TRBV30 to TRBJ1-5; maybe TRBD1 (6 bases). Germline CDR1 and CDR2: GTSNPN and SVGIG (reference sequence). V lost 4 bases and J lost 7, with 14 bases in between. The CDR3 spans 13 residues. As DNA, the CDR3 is TGTGCCTGGACCCCAGCCAGGGGACAGCCCCAGCATTTT. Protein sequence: CAWTPARGQPQHF.

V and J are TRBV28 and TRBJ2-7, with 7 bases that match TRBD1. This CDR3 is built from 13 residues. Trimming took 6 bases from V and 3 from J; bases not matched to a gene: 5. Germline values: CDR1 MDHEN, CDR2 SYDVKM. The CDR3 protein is CASRDGQVYEQYF. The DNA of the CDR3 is TGTGCCAGCAGAGACGGACAGGTCTACGAGCAGTACTTC. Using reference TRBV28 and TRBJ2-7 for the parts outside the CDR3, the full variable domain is DVKVTQSSRYLVKRTGEKVFLECVQDMDHENMFWYRQDPGLGLRLIYFSYDVKMKEKGDIPEGYSVSREKKERFSLILESASTNQTSMYLCASRDGQVYEQYFGPGTRLTVT.